The 31 T cell receptor beta chains below come from one sample, sequenced in a study of T-cell reconstitution after alpha-beta-depleted transplantation in children. The authors prepared the TCRbeta library with unique molecular identifiers. Via MiXCR, TCRdb re-called the PCR reads, giving one row per CDR3 protein. The sample lists roughly 100,000 distinct CDR3 sequences; 6% were seen once. Sequences were derived from PBMCs, mostly from graft donor cells, sampled 60 days after TCRalphabeta/CD19-depleted stem cell transplant. The receptor source for this set is a female patient aged 2 to 10 who had a stem cell transplant for Fanconi anemia, so the T cells may come from the graft donor.

Many counts were recorded for this clonotype. The chain recombines TRBV5-1 with TRBJ2-3, with D tentatively TRBD1 or TRBD2 (5 bases each). V lost 4 bases and J 10 bases, leaving 25 bases between the germline ends. The CDR3 consists of 16 residues. Germline assignment: CDR1 SGHRS and CDR2 YFSETQ. In DNA, the CDR3 is TGCGCCAGCAGCGACCAGACGGGACGCGGCCTCTATGCGCAGTATTTT. This encodes CASSDQTGRGLYAQYF.

This clonotype has a count of ten or more. This sequence joins TRBV29-1 and TRBJ2-7; the match to TRBD2 covers 7 bases. Trimming took 3 bases from V and 3 from J; bases not matched to a gene: 11. Germline loops: CDR1 SQVTM, CDR2 ANQGSEA. CDR3 length: 15 residues. CDR3 nucleotide sequence: TGCAGCGTTGAGAGAGAGGCTAGCGGTCACTACGAGCAGTACTTC. It encodes CSVEREASGHYEQYF.

The chain combines TRBV15 with TRBJ1-2; D may be TRBD1 (5 bases). The V and J ends lost 4 bases and 6 bases respectively, with 24 bases between them. This CDR3 has 17 residues. Germline loops: CDR1 LNHNV, CDR2 YYDKDF (reference sequence). The CDR3, as DNA: TGTGCCACCAGCATCGACCTCCCTCTCGGGGGTGGGCATGGCTACACCTTC. Translated, it gives CATSIDLPLGGGHGYTF.

This clonotype was seen a few times. The V and J genes are TRBV28 and TRBJ2-7; the D is unclear. V was cut by 3 bases and J by 0 bases, with 12 bases left in between. The germline V gene has CDR1 MDHEN and CDR2 SYDVKM. The CDR3 spans 15 residues. The CDR3 bases are TGTGCCAGCAGTTTTTTACCGGGTTCCTCCTACGAGCAGTACTTC. Translated, it gives CASSFLPGSSYEQYF.

A single count supports this clonotype. The chain couples TRBV23-1 to TRBJ2-3; tentatively, D is TRBD1 (6 bases). TRBV23-1 is an ORF, with its function uncertain. The CDR3 consists of 15 residues. The germline V and J ends were trimmed by 4 bases and 3 bases, with 14 bases remaining between them. The CDR3: CASSPHRDRTDTQYF. In nucleotides, the CDR3 is TGCGCCAGCAGTCCACACAGGGATAGGACAGATACGCAGTATTTT.

This clonotype was recorded many times. The J gene is TRBJ2-1, the V gene TRBV12-3 or TRBV12-4, with 13 bases identical to TRBD2. Losses at the gene ends were 6 bases for V and 1 base for J; bases not matched to a gene: 0. There are 15 residues in the CDR3. In nucleotides, the CDR3 is TGTGCCAGCAGGACTAGCGGGAGGTCCTACAATGAGCAGTTCTTC. Translated, it gives CASRTSGRSYNEQFF.

This chain uses TRBV20-1 with TRBJ1-1; possible D gene TRBD1, 5 bases. The CDR3 sequence is 13 residues long. Per the germline V gene, CDR1 is DFQATT and CDR2 is SNEGSKA (reference sequence). V lost 1 base to trimming and J lost 3 bases, with 9 bases between them. The DNA for the CDR3 is TGCAGTGCTAGAGTTCCGGGACACACTGAAGCTTTCTTT. Its protein product is CSARVPGHTEAFF.

This clonotype was counted at least ten times. This chain joins TRBV7-2 and TRBJ2-1; 8 nucleotides match TRBD1. Germline V gives CDR1 SGHTA, CDR2 FQGNSA. V shed 6 bases and J 7 bases; nucleotides not matched to a gene: 5. This CDR3 comprises 13 residues. The CDR3 nucleotides are TGTGCCAGCAGTAGGACAGGGTGGAATGAGCAGTTCTTC. Translated: CASSRTGWNEQFF.

This chain uses TRBV6-5 with TRBJ1-5; D unclear. The germline V gene encodes CDR1 MNHEY and CDR2 SVGAGI. The V end was cut by 4 bases, the J end by 0 bases, with 10 bases between. CDR3 length: 15 residues. The CDR3 nucleotides are TGTGCCAGCAGTTCCGGGGTCCATAGCAATCAGCCCCAGCATTTT. Amino acids: CASSSGVHSNQPQHF.

In this sample, this clonotype turned up a few times. V gene TRBV6-1 combines with J gene TRBJ2-5; the D gene is possibly TRBD1 (6 bases). CDR1 and CDR2 from the germline V gene are MNHNS and SASEGT. Trimming stripped 5 bases from V and 4 bases from J, with 17 bases between. The CDR3 runs 15 residues. In DNA, the CDR3 is TGTGCCAGCAGTCCCCAAAAAACAGGGCGAGAGACCCAGTACTTC. It is translated as CASSPQKTGRETQYF.

This clonotype was found many times. The rearrangement joins TRBV5-1 to TRBJ2-1, with D possibly matching TRBD2 (6 bases). V shed 4 bases and J shed 3 bases, with 14 bases lying between them. This CDR3 comprises 15 residues. Per the germline V gene, CDR1 is SGHRS and CDR2 is YFSETQ. The CDR3 sequence is CASSPERAGYNEQFF. Here the CDR3 DNA reads TGCGCCAGCAGCCCGGAGCGGGCAGGCTACAATGAGCAGTTCTTC.

This clonotype showed up many times. J is TRBJ2-3 and V is TRBV18; 8 bases are shared with TRBD1. The CDR3 runs to 14 residues. The germline V gene has CDR1 KGHSH and CDR2 LQKENI. With 2 bases clipped from V and 6 bases from J, the junction kept 4 bases outside the gene matches. For the CDR3, the DNA is TGTGCCAGCTCACCAAGACAGGGGTACGATACGCAGTATTTT. Amino acid sequence: CASSPRQGYDTQYF.

This clonotype was seen repeatedly, ten times or more. This chain connects TRBV3-1 to TRBJ2-2, with TRBD2 identical over 7 bases. Looked up from germline, CDR1 is LGHDT and CDR2 is YNNKEL (reference sequence). The CDR3 covers 15 residues. J lost 2 bases, V lost 8 bases, and 8 bases had no gene match. Here the CDR3 reads CASEITGGNTGELFF. CDR3 bases: TGTGCCAGCGAAATTACGGGAGGTAACACCGGGGAGCTGTTTTTT.

This clonotype was counted at least ten times. The rearrangement uses TRBV28 and TRBJ2-1; no definite D call. Germline assignment: CDR1 MDHEN and CDR2 SYDVKM. The V and J ends lost 5 bases and 6 bases respectively, with 17 bases between them. The CDR3 consists of 15 residues. The CDR3 nucleotides are TGTGCCAGCAGTCCACAACCACATAGCCGCAATGAGCAGTTCTTC. The encoded protein is CASSPQPHSRNEQFF.

V and J are TRBV9 and TRBJ2-1; no reliable D call. Germline V CDR1 and CDR2: SGDLS, YYNGEE. Trimming stripped 4 bases from V and 7 bases from J, with 18 bases between. The CDR3 has 15 amino acids. The CDR3 loop is CASSREPLTQNEQFF. CDR3 nucleotides: TGTGCCAGCAGCCGAGAACCATTGACGCAGAATGAGCAGTTCTTC.

This clonotype was observed at least ten times. The chain carries TRBV12-5 and TRBJ2-5; D is ambiguous. The germline V gene encodes CDR1 LGHNT and CDR2 FRNRAP. This CDR3 is built from 11 residues. V lost 6 bases and J lost 4, with 6 bases in between. The CDR3 coding sequence is TGTGCTAGTGGCAACCTAGAGACCCAGTACTTC. Amino acids: CASGNLETQYF. The entire variable domain, with the rest obtained from reference TRBV12-5 and TRBJ2-5, is as follows: DARVTQTPRHKVTEMGQEVTMRCQPILGHNTVFWYRQTMMQGLELLAYFRNRAPLDDSGMPKDRFSAEMPDATLATLKIQPSEPRDSAVYFCASGNLETQYFGPGTRLLVL.

There are many counts of this clonotype. V is TRBV2 and J is TRBJ2-1, with TRBD2 identical over 7 bases. The ends lost 6 bases at V and 4 bases at J; junction bases unmatched: 6. The germline V gene has CDR1 SNHLY and CDR2 FYNNEI. The CDR3 is 14 amino acids. CDR3 loop: CASRLGGEYNEQFF. As DNA, the CDR3 is TGTGCCAGCAGGTTGGGGGGGGAATACAATGAGCAGTTCTTC.

This clonotype turned up a few times. This rearrangement joins TRBV6-4 to TRBJ1-1, with 10 positions matching TRBD1. CDR1 MRHNA and CDR2 SNTAGT come from the germline V gene. CDR3 length: 14 residues. The ends lost 6 bases at V and 5 bases at J; junction bases unmatched: 6. This chain's CDR3 is CASRRQGADTEAFF. CDR3 nucleotide sequence: TGTGCCAGCAGGAGACAGGGGGCTGATACTGAAGCTTTCTTT.

The chain recombines TRBV20-1 with TRBJ1-1; D unclear. In germline, CDR1 is DFQATT, CDR2 SNEGSKA (reference sequence). This CDR3 is built from 12 residues. With 6 bases removed from V and 0 bases from J, the gap between germline ends came to 8 bases. The CDR3 nucleotides read TGCAGTGCGGGAGAGTTGAACACTGAAGCTTTCTTT. It encodes CSAGELNTEAFF.

In its sample, this clonotype was seen many times. The chain is built from TRBV3-1 and TRBJ2-7; no reliable D call. Germline V lookup: CDR1 LGHDT, CDR2 YNNKEL (reference sequence). Trimming left V 3 bases short and J 0 bases short, with 12 bases between. The CDR3 is made up of 15 amino acids. CDR3: CASSHSIASSYEQYF. The CDR3, as DNA: TGTGCCAGCAGCCATAGTATCGCCAGCTCCTACGAGCAGTACTTC.

There are many counts of this clonotype. This chain links TRBV20-1 with TRBJ1-6, with 10 positions matching TRBD1. Germline V gives CDR1 DFQATT, CDR2 SNEGSKA (reference sequence). The CDR3 has 16 residues. Trimming at V came to 3 bases and at J to 4 bases, leaving 6 bases not matched to a gene. The CDR3, as DNA: TGCAGTGCTAGGCACCGGGACAGGGGATATAATTCACCCCTCCACTTT. This sequence encodes CSARHRDRGYNSPLHF.

In this sample, this clonotype turned up many times. The rearrangement links TRBV29-1 to TRBJ1-2; the D gene is possibly TRBD1 (5 bases). CDR1 and CDR2 (germline): SQVTM, ANQGSEA. The CDR3 covers 13 residues. V was clipped by 4 bases and J by 7 bases, with 16 bases between them. In DNA form, the CDR3 reads TGCAGCGTTGTCGAGTGGATTAGGGGTGGCTACACCTTC. This sequence encodes CSVVEWIRGGYTF.

The sample holds many counts of this clonotype. The genes are TRBV7-8 and TRBJ2-1; D gene ambiguous. Germline CDR1 SGHVS, CDR2 FQNEAQ. The CDR3 runs to 14 residues. V dropped 1 base and J dropped 3 bases, with 7 bases sitting between them. CDR3 amino acids: CASSLEPGYNEQFF. Written as DNA, the CDR3 is TGTGCCAGCAGCTTAGAGCCTGGCTACAATGAGCAGTTCTTC.

This clonotype was observed at least ten times. The gene calls are TRBV28 and TRBJ2-5, with D tentatively TRBD1 (6 bases). V shed 3 bases and J shed 6 bases, with 11 bases lying between them. Germline values: CDR1 MDHEN, CDR2 SYDVKM. This CDR3 comprises 13 residues. The CDR3 is CASSLDSTKTQYF. DNA for the CDR3: TGTGCCAGCAGTTTGGACAGTACGAAGACCCAGTACTTC.

This clonotype has at least ten counts. The gene calls are TRBV28 and TRBJ2-7; D is unclear. Per germline, CDR1 MDHEN and CDR2 SYDVKM. Trimming removed 7 bases from V and 2 bases from J, with 12 bases in between. The CDR3 consists of 13 residues. CDR3 nucleotide sequence: TGTGCCAGCACCTTGGGCCCCGCCTACGAGCAGTACTTC. It specifies CASTLGPAYEQYF. Combining the CDR3 with reference TRBV28 and TRBJ2-7 gives the whole variable domain DVKVTQSSRYLVKRTGEKVFLECVQDMDHENMFWYRQDPGLGLRLIYFSYDVKMKEKGDIPEGYSVSREKKERFSLILESASTNQTSMYLCASTLGPAYEQYFGPGTRLTVT.

In its sample, this clonotype was seen many times. The chain carries TRBV6-1 and TRBJ2-3; weak D call: TRBD2 (6 bases). V was clipped by 8 bases and J by 0 bases, with 18 bases between them. The CDR3 spans 16 residues. Germline V gives CDR1 MNHNS, CDR2 SASEGT. CDR3 residues: CASGIRGSLSTDTQYF. CDR3 DNA: TGTGCCAGCGGCATTCGGGGGTCTTTGAGCACAGATACGCAGTATTTT.

This clonotype has at least ten counts. The chain is built from TRBV7-6 and TRBJ2-1; 10 bases map to TRBD2. Trimming at V came to 0 bases and at J to 10 bases, leaving 9 bases not matched to a gene. The CDR3 sequence is 16 residues long. Germline values: CDR1 SGHVS, CDR2 FNYEAQ. CDR3 amino acids: CASSLAEGLAEFEQFF. The CDR3 nucleotides are TGTGCCAGCAGCTTAGCGGAAGGACTAGCGGAATTCGAGCAGTTCTTC.

This clonotype was detected many times. This chain links TRBV28 with TRBJ1-1; a weak D match, TRBD1 (6 bases). CDR3 size: 14 residues. Trimming cost V 8 bases and J 3 bases, with 16 bases left between them. Germline V gene sequence: CDR1 MDHEN, CDR2 SYDVKM. Here the CDR3 reads CASRPQGSHTEAFF. In DNA form, the CDR3 reads TGTGCCAGCCGTCCTCAGGGGTCCCACACTGAAGCTTTCTTT. The complete variable domain, with remaining parts taken from reference TRBV28 and TRBJ1-1, reads DVKVTQSSRYLVKRTGEKVFLECVQDMDHENMFWYRQDPGLGLRLIYFSYDVKMKEKGDIPEGYSVSREKKERFSLILESASTNQTSMYLCASRPQGSHTEAFFGQGTRLTVV.

This clonotype was found many times. V gene TRBV4-1 combines with J gene TRBJ2-7; TRBD2 agrees at 10 bases. CDR1 and CDR2 from the germline V gene are MGHRA and YSYEKL. The CDR3 is 17 residues long. The V segment lost 3 bases and the J segment 3 bases; nucleotides outside the gene matches: 11. In nucleotides, the CDR3 is TGCGCCAGCAGCCAGCCTTTTGGGACTAGCGTACACTACGAGCAGTACTTC. Its translation is CASSQPFGTSVHYEQYF.

This clonotype has a count of ten or more. The chain carries TRBV5-1 and TRBJ1-1; no firm D call. The CDR3 consists of 14 residues. The ends were cut back, 0 bases at V and 5 bases at J, with 11 bases in the middle. Germline V gene lookup returns CDR1 SGHRS and CDR2 YFSETQ. CDR3 sequence reads: CASSLASGYTEAFF. The DNA for the CDR3 is TGCGCCAGCAGCTTGGCATCTGGATATACTGAAGCTTTCTTT.

This clonotype appeared many times. The chain joins TRBV20-1 to TRBJ2-1, with TRBD2 identical over 10 bases. The CDR3 runs 17 residues. J lost 8 bases, V lost 2 bases, and 15 bases had no gene match. CDR1 is DFQATT, CDR2 SNEGSKA, per germline (reference sequence). CDR3: CSARFPASGGAIHEQFF. CDR3 sequence (DNA): TGCAGTGCTAGATTTCCGGCGAGCGGGGGGGCCATCCATGAGCAGTTCTTC.